This T cell receptor beta chain was recorded in a study of blood T cell repertoires in COVID-19. Study at large: Donors in the United States, Italy and Spain gave samples during acute or convalescent COVID-19.

Per the study methods: The authors estimated nucleated cell counts from reference gene primer amplification. Method: immunoSEQ multiplex PCR; TCRdb's copy keeps in-frame clones and lacks some. Clonal size and the V and J genes are those of that table, whereas D and trimming came from the DNA. The sample has about 40,000 clones; just over 85% are singletons. The V end was cut by 0 bases, the J end by 5 bases, with 12 bases between. The V gene's germline CDR1 is SGHRS and CDR2 YFSETQ. The CDR3 covers 14 residues. This chain uses TRBV5-1 with TRBJ2-7; tentative D call: TRBD1 (6 bases). Sequenced material: peripheral blood. The TCR comes from a man aged 40-49 years with active COVID-19. CDR3 sequence (DNA): TGCGCCAGCAGCTTGGGACCAGGGGAGAACGAGCAGTACTTC. This codes for CASSLGPGENEQYF. The entire variable domain, with the rest obtained from reference TRBV5-1 and TRBJ2-7, is as follows: KAGVTQTPRYLIKTRGQQVTLSCSPISGHRSVSWYQQTPGQGLQFLFEYFSETQRNKGNFPGRFSGRQFSNSRSEMNVSTLELGDSALYLCASSLGPGENEQYFGPGTRLTVT.